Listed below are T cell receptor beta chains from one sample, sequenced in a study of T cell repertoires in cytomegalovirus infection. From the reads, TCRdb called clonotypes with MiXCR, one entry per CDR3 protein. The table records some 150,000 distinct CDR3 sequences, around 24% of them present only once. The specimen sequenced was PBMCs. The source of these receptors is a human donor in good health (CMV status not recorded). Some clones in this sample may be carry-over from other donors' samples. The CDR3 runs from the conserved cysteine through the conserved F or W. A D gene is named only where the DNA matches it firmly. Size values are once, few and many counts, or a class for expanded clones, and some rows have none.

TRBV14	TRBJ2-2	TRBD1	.	TGTGCCAGCAGCCGCGGACAGGGGAAAACCGGGGAGCTGTTTTTT	CASSRGQGKTGELFF
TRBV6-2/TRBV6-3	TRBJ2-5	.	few	TGTGCCAGCAGGCCGAACAGGGTCGAGACCCAGTACTTC	CASRPNRVETQYF
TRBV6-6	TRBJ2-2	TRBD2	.	TGTGCCAGCAGTTTTGGGAGGGGAAGTAACGGGGAGCTGTTTTTT	CASSFGRGSNGELFF
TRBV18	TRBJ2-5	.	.	TGTGCCAGCTCACCGGACCGGCTGGAGACCCAGTACTTC	CASSPDRLETQYF
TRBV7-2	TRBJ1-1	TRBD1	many	TGTGCCAGCAGCTCGACAGGGGGAACGAACACTGAAGCTTTCTTT	CASSSTGGTNTEAFF
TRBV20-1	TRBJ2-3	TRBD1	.	TGCAGTGCACCATCTCCGGGACAGGGTACAGATACGCAGTATTTT	CSAPSPGQGTDTQYF
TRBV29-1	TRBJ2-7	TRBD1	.	TGCAGCACCATGGGACAGGCGGGCGAGCAGTACTTC	CSTMGQAGEQYF
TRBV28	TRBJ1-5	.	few	TGTGCCAGCAGTTTACCCGGGGGAGGTCAGCCCCAGCATTTT	CASSLPGGGQPQHF
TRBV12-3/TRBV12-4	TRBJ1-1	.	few	TGTGCCAGCAGAGAAAACAGGAAATACACTGAAGCTTTCTTT	CASRENRKYTEAFF
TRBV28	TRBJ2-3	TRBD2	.	TGTGCCAGCAGCAAACGGGGGGGCGCAGATACGCAGTATTTT	CASSKRGGADTQYF
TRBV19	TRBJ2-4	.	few	TGTGCCAGTCGGATTGTAGGAAAAAACATTCAGTACTTC	CASRIVGKNIQYF
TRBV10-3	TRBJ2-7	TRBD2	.	TGTGCCATCAGTGATACCCCAGCGGGGGGCTCCTACGAGCAGTACTTC	CAISDTPAGGSYEQYF
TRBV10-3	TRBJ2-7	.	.	TGTGCCATCAGTGAATCCCCAGGTGTTTACGAGCAGTACTTC	CAISESPGVYEQYF